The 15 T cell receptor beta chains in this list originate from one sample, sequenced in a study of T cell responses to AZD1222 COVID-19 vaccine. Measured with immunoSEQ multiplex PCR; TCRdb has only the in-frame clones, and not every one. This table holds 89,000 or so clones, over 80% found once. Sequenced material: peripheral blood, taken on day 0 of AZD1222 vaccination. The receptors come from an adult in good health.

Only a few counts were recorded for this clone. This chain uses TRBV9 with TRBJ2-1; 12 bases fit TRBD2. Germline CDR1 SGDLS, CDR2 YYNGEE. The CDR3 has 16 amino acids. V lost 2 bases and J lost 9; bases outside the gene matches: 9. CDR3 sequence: CASSVLLAGGPGEQFF. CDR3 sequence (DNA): TGTGCCAGCAGCGTTTTGCTAGCGGGAGGGCCGGGTGAGCAGTTCTTC.

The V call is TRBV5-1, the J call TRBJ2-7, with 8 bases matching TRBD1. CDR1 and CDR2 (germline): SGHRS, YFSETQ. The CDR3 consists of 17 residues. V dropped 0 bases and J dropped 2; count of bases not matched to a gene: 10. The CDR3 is CASSLGPGQGRTYEQYF. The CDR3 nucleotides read TGCGCCAGCAGCTTGGGGCCCGGACAGGGCAGAACCTACGAGCAGTACTTC.

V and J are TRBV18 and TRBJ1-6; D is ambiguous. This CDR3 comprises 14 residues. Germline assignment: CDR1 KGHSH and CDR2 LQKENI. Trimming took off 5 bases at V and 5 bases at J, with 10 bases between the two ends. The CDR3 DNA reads TGTGCCAGCTCAACTTATTCCGATAATTCACCCCTCCACTTT. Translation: CASSTYSDNSPLHF.

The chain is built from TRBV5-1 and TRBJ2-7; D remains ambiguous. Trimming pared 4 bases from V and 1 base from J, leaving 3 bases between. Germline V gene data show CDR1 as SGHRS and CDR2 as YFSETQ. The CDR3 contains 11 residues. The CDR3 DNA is TGCGCCAGCAGCATTTCCTACGAGCAGTACTTC. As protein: CASSISYEQYF.

The CDR3, as DNA: TGTGCCAGCAGCCGGCTGGGACAGGGGTCGTACGAGCAGTACTTC. Protein sequence: CASSRLGQGSYEQYF. The chain has TRBV14 and TRBJ2-7; 10 bases are a match to TRBD1. Losses at the gene ends were 4 bases for V and 4 bases for J; bases not matched to a gene: 7. The CDR3 spans 15 residues. Germline values: CDR1 SGHDN, CDR2 FVKESK.

CDR3 in DNA: TGCGCCAGCAGCCAAGACATTCTTGAGCAGTTCTTC. Translating gives CASSQDILEQFF. V usage is TRBV4-1 and J usage is TRBJ2-1; no reliable D call. There are 12 residues in the CDR3. Per the germline V gene, CDR1 is MGHRA and CDR2 is YSYEKL. The V end was cut by 0 bases, the J end by 9 bases, with 6 bases between.

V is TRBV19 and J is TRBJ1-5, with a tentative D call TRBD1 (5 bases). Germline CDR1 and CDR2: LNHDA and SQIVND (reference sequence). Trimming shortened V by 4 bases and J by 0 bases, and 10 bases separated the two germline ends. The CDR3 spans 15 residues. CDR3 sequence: CASSKPGDSNQPQHF. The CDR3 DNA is TGTGCCAGTAGTAAACCGGGGGATAGCAATCAGCCCCAGCATTTT.

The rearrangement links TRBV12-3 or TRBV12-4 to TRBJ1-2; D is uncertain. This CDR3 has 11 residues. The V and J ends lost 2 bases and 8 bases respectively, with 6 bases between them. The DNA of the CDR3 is TGTGCCAGCAGTTTAAACCTCGGCTACACCTTC. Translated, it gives CASSLNLGYTF.

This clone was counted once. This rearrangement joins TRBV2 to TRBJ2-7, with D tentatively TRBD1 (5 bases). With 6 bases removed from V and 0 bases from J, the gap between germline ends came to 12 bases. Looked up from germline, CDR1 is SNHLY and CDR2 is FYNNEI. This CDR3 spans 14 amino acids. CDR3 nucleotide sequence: TGTGCCAGCAGCGCATCAGGGAACTCCTACGAGCAGTACTTC. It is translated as CASSASGNSYEQYF.

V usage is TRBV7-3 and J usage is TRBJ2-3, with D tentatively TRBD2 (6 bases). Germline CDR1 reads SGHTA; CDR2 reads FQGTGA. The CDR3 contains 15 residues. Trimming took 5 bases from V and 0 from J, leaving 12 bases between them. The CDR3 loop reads CASSVSGYSTDTQYF. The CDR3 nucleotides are TGTGCCAGCAGCGTTAGCGGTTATAGCACAGATACGCAGTATTTT.

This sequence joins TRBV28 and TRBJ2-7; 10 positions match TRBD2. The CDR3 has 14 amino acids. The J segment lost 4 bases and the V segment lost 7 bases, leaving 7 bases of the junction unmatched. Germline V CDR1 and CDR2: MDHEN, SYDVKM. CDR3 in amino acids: CASTPHSGRYEQYF. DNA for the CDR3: TGTGCCAGCACCCCTCATAGCGGGAGGTACGAGCAGTACTTC. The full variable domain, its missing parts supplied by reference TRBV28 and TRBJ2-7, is DVKVTQSSRYLVKRTGEKVFLECVQDMDHENMFWYRQDPGLGLRLIYFSYDVKMKEKGDIPEGYSVSREKKERFSLILESASTNQTSMYLCASTPHSGRYEQYFGPGTRLTVT.

The CDR3: CASSPYKTGRSGNQPQHF. Here the CDR3 DNA reads TGTGCCAGCAGCCCCTATAAAACAGGGAGAAGCGGCAATCAGCCCCAGCATTTT. The chain carries TRBV7-2 and TRBJ1-5, with a tentative D call TRBD1 (6 bases). Trimming cost V 5 bases and J 2 bases, with 22 bases left between them. This CDR3 region has 18 residues. Germline V gene sequence: CDR1 SGHTA, CDR2 FQGNSA.

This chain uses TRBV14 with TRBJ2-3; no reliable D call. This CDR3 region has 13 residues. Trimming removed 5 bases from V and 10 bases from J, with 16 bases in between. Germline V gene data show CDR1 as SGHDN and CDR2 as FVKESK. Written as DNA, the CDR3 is TGTGCCAGCAGCAAAAACGAGATCCGTGCGCAGTATTTT. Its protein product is CASSKNEIRAQYF.

The DNA of the CDR3 is TGTGCCAGCAGTGAAACCCACCAAACACCCCAGCATTTT. Amino acid sequence: CASSETHQTPQHF. The genes are TRBV2 and TRBJ1-5; D is uncertain. This CDR3 spans 13 amino acids. V was trimmed by 2 bases and J by 10 bases, leaving 12 bases between them. Germline V gene sequence: CDR1 SNHLY, CDR2 FYNNEI.

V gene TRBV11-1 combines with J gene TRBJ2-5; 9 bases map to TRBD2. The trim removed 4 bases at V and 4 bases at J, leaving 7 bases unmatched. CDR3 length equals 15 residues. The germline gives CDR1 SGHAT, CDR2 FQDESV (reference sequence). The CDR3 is CASSSKGLARETQYF. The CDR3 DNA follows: TGTGCCAGCAGCTCTAAAGGACTAGCGAGAGAGACCCAGTACTTC.